These 16 T cell receptor beta chains originate from one sample sequenced in a study of T cell responses to AZD1222 COVID-19 vaccine. TCRdb's table, derived via immunoSEQ multiplex PCR, lists solely in-frame clones and lacks some. The profile shows around 130,000 clones, 86% of them singletons. The sequences come from peripheral blood, collected on day 0 of AZD1222 vaccination. The receptors come from an adult in good health.

The CDR3 loop is CASSQRRGYGYTF. Written as DNA, the CDR3 is TGTGCCAGCAGCCAACGACGGGGCTATGGCTACACCTTC. The rearrangement links TRBV7-3 to TRBJ1-2; D gene unclear. V was shortened by 5 bases and J by 4 bases, with 11 bases between the two germline ends. The CDR3 has 13 residues. Germline V CDR1 and CDR2: SGHTA, FQGTGA.

V and J are TRBV9 and TRBJ2-3; the match to TRBD1 covers 8 bases. The CDR3 runs 15 residues. Germline V gene lookup returns CDR1 SGDLS and CDR2 YYNGEE. With V trimmed by 3 bases and J by 6 bases, 9 bases remained unmatched. This chain's CDR3 is CASSGPGGGRDTQYF. CDR3 DNA: TGTGCCAGCAGCGGCCCAGGGGGCGGAAGGGATACGCAGTATTTT.

J is TRBJ1-2 and V is TRBV10-3, with 7 positions matching TRBD1. J was trimmed by 8 bases and V by 3 bases; bases with no gene match: 12. Germline CDR1 is ENHRY and CDR2 is SYGVKD. The CDR3 loop spans 15 amino acids. The CDR3 coding sequence is TGTGCCATCAGTGAAAACCCGGGACAGCCACAAGGCTACACCTTC. Amino acids: CAISENPGQPQGYTF.

This clone has a handful of counts. The CDR3 loop reads CASSFLTGAVGTDTQYF. CDR3 nucleotide sequence: TGTGCCAGCAGTTTCTTGACGGGGGCGGTTGGCACAGATACGCAGTATTTT. The chain employs TRBV27 and TRBJ2-3, with D perhaps TRBD1 or TRBD2 (6 bases each). Germline loops: CDR1 MNHEY, CDR2 SMNVEV (reference sequence). CDR3 length equals 17 residues. The V end lost 3 bases, the J end lost 1 base, and 17 bases lay between the germline ends.

The chain recombines TRBV14 with TRBJ1-2, with a tentative D call TRBD1 (6 bases). CDR1 is SGHDN, CDR2 FVKESK, per germline. V gave up 0 bases and J gave up 6 bases, with 17 bases separating them. The CDR3 sequence is 16 residues long. CDR3 sequence: CASSQEWDIVNNGYTF. CDR3 sequence (DNA): TGTGCCAGCAGCCAAGAGTGGGACATCGTAAATAATGGCTACACCTTC.

The rearrangement joins TRBV4-3 to TRBJ1-5, with D unclear. This CDR3 has 17 amino acids. V was pared by 0 bases and J by 1 base, with 13 bases between. Germline V gives CDR1 LGHNA, CDR2 YSLEER. CDR3: CASSQDHRFRSNQPQHF. The CDR3 nucleotides read TGCGCCAGCAGCCAAGATCATCGGTTTCGGAGCAATCAGCCCCAGCATTTT.

The V gene is TRBV4-1, the J gene TRBJ1-2; 7 nucleotides agree with TRBD1. Per germline, CDR1 MGHRA and CDR2 YSYEKL. V was pared by 3 bases and J by 6 bases, with 1 base of the junction left unmatched. CDR3 length: 12 amino acids. The CDR3 is CASSHDRDGYTF. CDR3 nucleotides: TGCGCCAGCAGCCATGACAGGGATGGCTACACCTTC.

The rearrangement links TRBV9 to TRBJ2-2; TRBD2 might be the D (7 bases). Per the germline V gene, CDR1 is SGDLS and CDR2 is YYNGEE. The V end lost 0 bases, the J end lost 2 bases, and 11 bases lay between the germline ends. The CDR3 has 16 residues. CDR3 sequence: CASSVAGGHNTGELFF. The CDR3, as DNA: TGTGCCAGCAGCGTAGCCGGGGGGCACAACACCGGGGAGCTGTTTTTT.

V and J are TRBV6-6 and TRBJ1-1, with D unclear. V lost 5 bases, J lost 7 bases, and 17 bases lay in between. This CDR3 is 14 amino acids long. The germline CDR1 and CDR2 sequences are MNHNY and SVGAGI (reference sequence). In DNA form, the CDR3 reads TGTGCCAGCAGTCCTGGGCGACGTAACCTTGAAGCTTTCTTT. It is translated as CASSPGRRNLEAFF.

As to this clone: Other DNA sequences in the sample encode the same CDR3. The rearrangement joins TRBV2 to TRBJ2-7; TRBD2 matches 13 bases. The CDR3 consists of 15 residues. V lost 6 bases, J lost 1 base, and 3 bases stayed unmatched. The germline V gene encodes CDR1 SNHLY and CDR2 FYNNEI. The CDR3, as DNA: TGTGCCAGCAGCCGGACTAGCGGGAGATCCTACGAGCAGTACTTC. As protein: CASSRTSGRSYEQYF. Combining the CDR3 with reference TRBV2 and TRBJ2-7 gives the whole variable domain EPEVTQTPSHQVTQMGQEVILRCVPISNHLYFYWYRQILGQKVEFLVSFYNNEISEKSEIFDDQFSVERPDGSNFTLKIRSTKLEDSAMYFCASSRTSGRSYEQYFGPGTRLTVT.

The chain employs TRBV12-3 or TRBV12-4 and TRBJ1-2; possibly TRBD1 for D (6 bases). Trimming removed 8 bases from V and 8 bases from J, with 18 bases in between. This CDR3 is 13 amino acids long. The CDR3: CASLEGGAKGYTF. CDR3 nucleotides: TGTGCCAGCTTGGAGGGGGGGGCTAAGGGCTACACCTTC.

The chain recombines TRBV4-3 with TRBJ1-2; D gene uncertain. This CDR3 contains 15 residues. The V gene lost 6 bases and the J gene lost 3 bases, with 17 bases spanning the gap. The germline gives CDR1 LGHNA, CDR2 YSLEER. The CDR3 nucleotides are TGCGCCAGCAGTCCAAGGGTTGGGCAGGACTATGGCTACACCTTC. Protein sequence: CASSPRVGQDYGYTF.

This chain connects TRBV10-3 to TRBJ2-2; 8 bases line up with TRBD2. J gave up 2 bases and V 3 bases, and 5 bases lay outside the gene matches. The length of the CDR3 is 16 residues. Germline V gives CDR1 ENHRY, CDR2 SYGVKD. The CDR3 sequence is CAISDPGGFNTGELFF. DNA for the CDR3: TGTGCCATCAGTGACCCGGGAGGGTTCAACACCGGGGAGCTGTTTTTT.

The rearrangement uses TRBV5-8 and TRBJ2-7, with 9 bases identical to TRBD1. Trimming cost V 1 base and J 7 bases; bases outside gene matches: 6. Germline-derived CDR1 and CDR2 are SGHTS and YDEGEE. The CDR3 runs 14 residues. In DNA, the CDR3 is TGTGCCAGCAGCTTGTATGGGACAGGGCAAGAGCAGTACTTC. Its translation is CASSLYGTGQEQYF.

This rearrangement joins TRBV7-9 to TRBJ2-5, with TRBD2 as a possible D gene (6 bases). Trimming left V 5 bases short and J 5 bases short, with 24 bases between. The CDR3 has 17 amino acids. Per germline, CDR1 SEHNR and CDR2 FQNEAQ (reference sequence). Here the CDR3 reads CASSRILDLRREETQYF. The CDR3 coding sequence is TGTGCCAGCAGCAGAATTCTGGACCTCAGGAGGGAGGAGACCCAGTACTTC.

The chain combines TRBV28 with TRBJ2-1; D not resolved. Germline V gene sequence: CDR1 MDHEN, CDR2 SYDVKM. The CDR3 is 14 residues long. The germline V and J ends were trimmed by 6 bases and 5 bases, with 14 bases remaining between them. The CDR3 DNA sequence: TGTGCCAGCAGCCTGGGAAAGGCGGACAATGAGCAGTTCTTC. Its protein product is CASSLGKADNEQFF.